This T cell receptor beta chain was sequenced during a study of cytomegalovirus exposure and HLA in healthy donors. 60 Vbeta and 13 Jbeta primers were used in PCR. Sequenced by immunoSEQ multiplex PCR; TCRdb stores in-frame clones only, minus some. Among 130,000 to 150,000 clones listed, roughly 80% were seen once. The sequenced sample consisted of PBMCs. The clonotype comes from a man in his forties or fifties in good health and CMV-seropositive.

CDR3 nucleotide sequence: TGCGCCAGCAGCTGGGGCCTAGCGGACGGGGAGCTGTTTTTT. Residues: CASSWGLADGELFF. The chain recombines TRBV5-1 with TRBJ2-2, with 7 bases matching TRBD2. Germline V gene data show CDR1 as SGHRS and CDR2 as YFSETQ. The CDR3 length is 14 residues. V dropped 3 bases and J dropped 7; count of bases not matched to a gene: 6.